The clone carrying this TCR beta chain occurred a few times. This entry comes from a study of identical twins. Everyone who donated was a healthy Caucasian. TCRdb passed the 5' RACE reads through MiXCR, listing each CDR3 protein once. In the table there are about 530,000 distinct CDR3 sequences, about 16% of which are singletons. The CDR3 runs 13 residues. Deletions cut 5 bases from V and 6 bases from J, with 8 bases between. These data were likewise used in another study, on yellow fever vaccine responses in identical twins.

Sequenced sample: CD4+ T cells sorted from blood. The clonotype comes from a woman aged 18 to 35 in good health. The chain employs TRBV12-3 or TRBV12-4 and TRBJ1-6; D remains ambiguous. The CDR3, as DNA: TGTGCCAGCAGTACTGAGATTAATTCACCCCTCCACTTT. It yields the protein CASSTEINSPLHF.